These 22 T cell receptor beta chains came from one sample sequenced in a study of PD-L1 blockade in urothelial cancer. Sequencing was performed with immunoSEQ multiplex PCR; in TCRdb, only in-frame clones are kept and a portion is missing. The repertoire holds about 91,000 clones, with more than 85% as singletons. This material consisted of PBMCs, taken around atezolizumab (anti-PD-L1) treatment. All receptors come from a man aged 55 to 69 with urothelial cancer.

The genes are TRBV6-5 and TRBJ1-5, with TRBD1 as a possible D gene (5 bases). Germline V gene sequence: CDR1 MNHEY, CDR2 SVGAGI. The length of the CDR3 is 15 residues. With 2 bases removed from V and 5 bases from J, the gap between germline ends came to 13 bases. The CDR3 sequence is CASSYKRQFYQPQHF. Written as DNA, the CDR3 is TGTGCCAGCAGTTACAAGAGACAGTTCTATCAGCCCCAGCATTTT.

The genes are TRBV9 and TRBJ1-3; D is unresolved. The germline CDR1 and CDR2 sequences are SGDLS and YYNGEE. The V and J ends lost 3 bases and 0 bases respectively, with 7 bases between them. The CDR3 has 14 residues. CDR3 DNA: TGTGCCAGCAGCGACGGTTCCTCTGGAAACACCATATATTTT. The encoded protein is CASSDGSSGNTIYF. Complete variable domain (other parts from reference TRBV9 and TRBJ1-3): DSGVTQTPKHLITATGQRVTLRCSPRSGDLSVYWYQQSLDQGLQFLIQYYNGEERAKGNILERFSAQQFPDLHSELNLSSLELGDSALYFCASSDGSSGNTIYFGEGSWLTVV.

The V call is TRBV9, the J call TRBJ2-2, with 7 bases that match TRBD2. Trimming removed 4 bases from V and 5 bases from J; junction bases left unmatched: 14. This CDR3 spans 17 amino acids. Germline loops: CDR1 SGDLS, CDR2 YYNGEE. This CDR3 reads CASSPGGWELLTGELFF. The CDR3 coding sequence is TGTGCCAGCAGCCCGGGGGGATGGGAGTTATTGACCGGGGAGCTGTTTTTT.

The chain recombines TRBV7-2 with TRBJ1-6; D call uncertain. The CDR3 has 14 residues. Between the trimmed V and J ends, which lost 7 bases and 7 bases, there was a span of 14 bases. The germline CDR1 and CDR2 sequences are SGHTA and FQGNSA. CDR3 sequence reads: CASTEQPQNSPLHF. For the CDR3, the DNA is TGTGCCAGCACCGAACAGCCGCAGAATTCACCCCTCCACTTT.

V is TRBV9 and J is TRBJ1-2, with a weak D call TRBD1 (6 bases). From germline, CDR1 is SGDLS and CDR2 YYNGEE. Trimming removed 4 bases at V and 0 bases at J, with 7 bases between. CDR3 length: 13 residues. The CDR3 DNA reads TGTGCCAGCAGCCGGACAGCTAACTATGGCTACACCTTC. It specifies CASSRTANYGYTF.

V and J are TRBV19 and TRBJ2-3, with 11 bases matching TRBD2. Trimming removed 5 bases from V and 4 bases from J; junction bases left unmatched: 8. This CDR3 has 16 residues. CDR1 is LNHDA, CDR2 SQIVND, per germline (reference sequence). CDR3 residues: CASSSTPGLAADTQYF. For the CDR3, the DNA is TGTGCCAGTAGTTCAACTCCGGGACTAGCGGCAGATACGCAGTATTTT.

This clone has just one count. DNA for the CDR3: TGCGCCAGCAGTCCCGGACACCCTCCTCCCCCACGCTACGAGCAGTACTTC. Amino acid sequence: CASSPGHPPPPRYEQYF. The genes are TRBV23-1 and TRBJ2-7; possible D gene TRBD1, 5 bases. TRBV23-1 is treated as an ORF (open reading frame) with a function not yet certain. The CDR3 totals 17 residues. V gave up 4 bases and J gave up 3 bases, with 22 bases separating them.

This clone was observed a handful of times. As DNA, the CDR3 is TGTGCCAGCCAAAGTCCTCGGGTCTACGAGCAGTACTTC. Its translation is CASQSPRVYEQYF. The chain combines TRBV10-3 with TRBJ2-7; D is unresolved. Germline V lookup: CDR1 ENHRY, CDR2 SYGVKD. This CDR3 has 13 residues. The V gene lost 10 bases and the J gene lost 3 bases, with 16 bases spanning the gap.

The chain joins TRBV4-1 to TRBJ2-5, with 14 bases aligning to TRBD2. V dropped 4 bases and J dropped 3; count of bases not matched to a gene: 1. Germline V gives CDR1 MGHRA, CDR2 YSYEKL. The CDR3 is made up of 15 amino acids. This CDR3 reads CASSRGLAGEETQYF. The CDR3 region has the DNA TGCGCCAGCAGCCGGGGACTAGCGGGAGAAGAGACCCAGTACTTC.

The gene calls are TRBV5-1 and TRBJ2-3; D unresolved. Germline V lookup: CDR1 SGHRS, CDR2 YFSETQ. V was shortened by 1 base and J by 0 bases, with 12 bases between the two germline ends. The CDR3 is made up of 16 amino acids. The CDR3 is CASSLPELSSTDTQYF. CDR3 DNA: TGCGCCAGCAGCTTGCCCGAGTTGAGCAGCACAGATACGCAGTATTTT.

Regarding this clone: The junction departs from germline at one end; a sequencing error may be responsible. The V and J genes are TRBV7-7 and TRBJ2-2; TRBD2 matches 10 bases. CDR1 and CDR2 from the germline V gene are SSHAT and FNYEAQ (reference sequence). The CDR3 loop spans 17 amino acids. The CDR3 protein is CASSLVASGRNTGELFF. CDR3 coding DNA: TGTGCTAGCAGCTTAGTAGCTAGCGGGAGAAACACCGGGGAGCTGTTTTTT.

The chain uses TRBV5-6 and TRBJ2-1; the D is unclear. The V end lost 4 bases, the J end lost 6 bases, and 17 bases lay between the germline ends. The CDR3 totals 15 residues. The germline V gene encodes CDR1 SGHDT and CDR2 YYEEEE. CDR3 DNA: TGTGCCAGCAGCGCCGGTTACGAGGCGATCAATGAGCAGTTCTTC. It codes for CASSAGYEAINEQFF.

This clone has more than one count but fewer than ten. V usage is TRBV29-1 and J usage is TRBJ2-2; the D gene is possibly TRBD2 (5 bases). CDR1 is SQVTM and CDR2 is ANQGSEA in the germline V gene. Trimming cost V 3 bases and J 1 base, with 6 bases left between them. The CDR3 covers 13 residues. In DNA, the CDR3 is TGCAGCGTTGACGGGGTGAACACCGGGGAGCTGTTTTTT. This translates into CSVDGVNTGELFF.

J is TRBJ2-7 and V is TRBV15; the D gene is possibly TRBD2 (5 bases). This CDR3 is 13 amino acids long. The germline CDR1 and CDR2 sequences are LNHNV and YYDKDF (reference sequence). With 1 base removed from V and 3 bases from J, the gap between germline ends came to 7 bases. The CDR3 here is CATSRGGLYEQYF. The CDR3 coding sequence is TGTGCCACCAGCAGAGGCGGGCTCTACGAGCAGTACTTC.

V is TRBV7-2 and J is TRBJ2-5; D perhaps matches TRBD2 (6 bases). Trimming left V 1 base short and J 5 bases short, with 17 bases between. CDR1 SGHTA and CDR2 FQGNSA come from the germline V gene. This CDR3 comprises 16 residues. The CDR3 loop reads CASSLGGLLSGETQYF. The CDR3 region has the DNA TGTGCCAGCAGCTTAGGGGGACTTTTGAGTGGGGAGACCCAGTACTTC.

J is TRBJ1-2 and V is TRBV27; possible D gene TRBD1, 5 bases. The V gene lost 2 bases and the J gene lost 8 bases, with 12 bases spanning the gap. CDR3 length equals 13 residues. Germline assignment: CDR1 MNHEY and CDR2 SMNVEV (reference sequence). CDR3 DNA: TGTGCCAGCAGTTTACAGGGTACTGGCGGCTACACCTTC. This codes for CASSLQGTGGYTF.

The chain's CDR3 is CASSLRRGAGYYEQYF. The CDR3 region has the DNA TGTGCCAGCAGCTTAAGGCGGGGGGCGGGCTACTACGAGCAGTACTTC. The chain links TRBV7-8 to TRBJ2-7; 8 bases agree with TRBD2. The junction had 9 bases not matched to a gene; V was cut back by 2 bases and J by 3 bases. Germline V CDR1 and CDR2: SGHVS, FQNEAQ. This CDR3 has 16 residues.

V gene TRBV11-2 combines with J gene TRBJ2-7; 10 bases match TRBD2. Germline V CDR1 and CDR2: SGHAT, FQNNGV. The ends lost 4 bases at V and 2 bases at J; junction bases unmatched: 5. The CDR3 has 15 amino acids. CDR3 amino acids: CASSSSSGRTYEQYF. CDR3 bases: TGTGCCAGCAGCTCAAGTAGCGGGAGGACCTACGAGCAGTACTTC.

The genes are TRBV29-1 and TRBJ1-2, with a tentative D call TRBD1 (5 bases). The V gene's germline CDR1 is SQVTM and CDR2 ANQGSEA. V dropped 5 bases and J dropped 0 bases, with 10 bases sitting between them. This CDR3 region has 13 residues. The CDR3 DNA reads TGCAGCGTTCTCGAGGACACTAACTATGGCTACACCTTC. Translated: CSVLEDTNYGYTF.

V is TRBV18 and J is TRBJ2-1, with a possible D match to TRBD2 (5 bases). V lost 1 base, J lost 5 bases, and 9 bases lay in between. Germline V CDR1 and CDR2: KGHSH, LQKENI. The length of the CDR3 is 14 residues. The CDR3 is CASSPLFGDNEQFF. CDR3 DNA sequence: TGTGCCAGCTCACCACTTTTCGGGGACAATGAGCAGTTCTTC. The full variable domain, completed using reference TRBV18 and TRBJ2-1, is NAGVMQNPRHLVRRRGQEARLRCSPMKGHSHVYWYRQLPEEGLKFMVYLQKENIIDESGMPKERFSAEFPKEGPSILRIQQVVRGDSAAYFCASSPLFGDNEQFFGPGTRLTVL.

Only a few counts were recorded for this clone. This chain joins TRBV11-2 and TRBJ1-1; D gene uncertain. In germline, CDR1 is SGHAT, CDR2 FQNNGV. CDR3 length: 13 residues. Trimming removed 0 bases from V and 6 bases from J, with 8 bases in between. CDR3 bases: TGTGCCAGCAGCTTAGATATGCAGGCTGAAGCTTTCTTT. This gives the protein CASSLDMQAEAFF. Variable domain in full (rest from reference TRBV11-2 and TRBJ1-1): EAGVAQSPRYKIIEKRQSVAFWCNPISGHATLYWYQQILGQGPKLLIQFQNNGVVDDSQLPKDRFSAERLKGVDSTLKIQPAKLEDSAVYLCASSLDMQAEAFFGQGTRLTVV.

The CDR3 region has the DNA TGCGCCAGCAGTGCCGGAGCGGGTCACGAGCAGTACTTC. Protein: CASSAGAGHEQYF. The rearrangement links TRBV10-2 to TRBJ2-7, with D possibly being TRBD2 (6 bases). The CDR3 is 13 amino acids. V lost 4 bases and J lost 5, with 12 bases in between. Looked up from germline, CDR1 is WSHSY and CDR2 is SAAADI.